Following are 30 T cell receptor beta chains from one sample sequenced in a study of shared clonotypes between healthy human individuals. The table came from immunoSEQ multiplex PCR; TCRdb's copy has only in-frame clones and leaves some out. The table shows about 2.1 million clones, with 85% to 95% occurring only once. CD45RO-negative, CCR7-positively selected cells formed the naive CD8 fraction, excluding terminally differentiated effector memory CD45RA+ cells. Sequenced material: naive CD8+ T cells from PBMCs. Every receptor here comes from a man younger than 35 in good health. Some clones in this sample may be carry-over from other donors' samples.

The chain links TRBV6-6 to TRBJ1-4; TRBD1 agrees at 8 bases. The CDR3 extends over 14 amino acids. J was trimmed by 7 bases and V by 5 bases; bases with no gene match: 6. The V gene's germline CDR1 is MNHNY and CDR2 SVGAGI (reference sequence). CDR3 loop: CASSPRGLREKLFF. For the CDR3, the DNA is TGTGCCAGCAGTCCCAGGGGGCTACGTGAAAAACTGTTTTTT.

The V call is TRBV18, the J call TRBJ2-1; the D is unclear. Germline V CDR1 and CDR2: KGHSH, LQKENI. The V gene lost 6 bases and the J gene lost 4 bases, with 7 bases spanning the gap. This CDR3 has 12 residues. CDR3 nucleotide sequence: TGTGCCAGCTCGCCTAGTTACAATGAGCAGTTCTTC. Translation gives CASSPSYNEQFF.

The chain carries TRBV29-1 and TRBJ2-1; TRBD1 agrees at 7 bases. V gave up 4 bases and J gave up 3 bases; unmatched junction bases: 3. This CDR3 is 13 amino acids long. Germline-derived CDR1 and CDR2 are SQVTM and ANQGSEA. CDR3 amino acids: CSVGRQGYNEQFF. DNA for the CDR3: TGCAGCGTTGGGAGACAGGGCTACAATGAGCAGTTCTTC.

This rearrangement joins TRBV6-5 to TRBJ2-7; a possible D gene is TRBD1 (6 bases). From germline, CDR1 is MNHEY and CDR2 SVGAGI. The CDR3 consists of 15 residues. V lost 2 bases to trimming and J lost 3 bases, with 14 bases between them. Here the CDR3 reads CASSYQQGIGYEQYF. CDR3 in DNA: TGTGCCAGCAGTTACCAGCAGGGGATCGGCTACGAGCAGTACTTC.

This sequence joins TRBV10-3 and TRBJ2-3; 8 nucleotides agree with TRBD2. Germline assignment: CDR1 ENHRY and CDR2 SYGVKD. The CDR3 runs to 14 residues. The V segment lost 6 bases and the J segment 1 base; nucleotides outside the gene matches: 3. DNA of the CDR3: TGTGCCATCAGGGCGGGGGGCGGCACAGATACGCAGTATTTT. Its protein is CAIRAGGGTDTQYF.

The chain carries TRBV2 and TRBJ2-1, with 7 bases aligning to TRBD1. Germline CDR1 reads SNHLY; CDR2 reads FYNNEI. CDR3 size: 18 residues. V was clipped by 1 base and J by 5 bases; unmatched bases: 14. In DNA form, the CDR3 reads TGTGCCAGCAGTGAAGTTAGATCGGCCCAGGGGGACCACAATGAGCAGTTCTTC. This codes for CASSEVRSAQGDHNEQFF.

This chain uses TRBV13 with TRBJ1-1; tentative D call: TRBD1 (6 bases). With 10 bases removed from V and 6 bases from J, the gap between germline ends came to 24 bases. Germline V CDR1 and CDR2: PRHDT, FYEKMQ (reference sequence). The CDR3 is 15 amino acids. In DNA, the CDR3 is TGTGCCACCTCATGGAGGGGGTTAGGTCTATCTGAAGCTTTCTTT. Its protein product is CATSWRGLGLSEAFF.

V gene TRBV28 combines with J gene TRBJ1-3, with D unresolved. Per the germline V gene, CDR1 is MDHEN and CDR2 is SYDVKM. Trimming took 3 bases from V and 0 from J, leaving 12 bases between them. This CDR3 is 16 amino acids long. The CDR3 region is CASSLDPPASGNTIYF. CDR3 bases: TGTGCCAGCAGTTTGGACCCACCGGCCTCTGGAAACACCATATATTTT.

The J gene is TRBJ1-2, the V gene TRBV7-9; D is ambiguous. Germline CDR1 is SEHNR and CDR2 is FQNEAQ (reference sequence). V was cut by 6 bases and J by 10 bases, with 21 bases left in between. The CDR3 runs to 14 residues. The CDR3 sequence: CASRGPRGVEDYTF. As DNA, the CDR3 is TGTGCCAGCAGAGGTCCGCGAGGAGTCGAGGACTACACCTTC. The entire variable domain, with the rest obtained from reference TRBV7-9 and TRBJ1-2, is as follows: DTGVSQNPRHKITKRGQNVTFRCDPISEHNRLYWYRQTLGQGPEFLTYFQNEAQLEKSRLLSDRFSAERPKGSFSTLEIQRTEQGDSAMYLCASRGPRGVEDYTFGSGTRLTVV.

This chain joins TRBV11-2 and TRBJ2-1; D may be TRBD2 (6 bases). This CDR3 contains 12 residues. V shed 7 bases and J shed 5 bases, with 9 bases lying between them. CDR1 and CDR2 (germline): SGHAT, FQNNGV. CDR3 in amino acids: CASIGGDNEQFF. The CDR3 bases are TGTGCCAGCATCGGCGGGGACAATGAGCAGTTCTTC.

The CDR3 nucleotides are TGTGCCAGCAGCGTCGGGACAGGGTACTACAATGAGCAGTTCTTC. As protein: CASSVGTGYYNEQFF. The genes are TRBV11-1 and TRBJ2-1; 9 bases are shared with TRBD1. The ends lost 5 bases at V and 3 bases at J; junction bases unmatched: 5. The V gene's germline CDR1 is SGHAT and CDR2 FQDESV (reference sequence). The CDR3 length is 15 residues.

The DNA of the CDR3 is TGTGCCAGCAGTTACTCACTCCGGGACGGGATCTACGAGCAGTACTTC. As protein: CASSYSLRDGIYEQYF. V is TRBV6-5 and J is TRBJ2-7, with D tentatively TRBD1 or TRBD2 (5 bases each). Deletions cut 0 bases from V and 3 bases from J, with 15 bases between. The CDR3 covers 16 residues. Germline lookup yields CDR1 MNHEY and CDR2 SVGAGI.

This clone turned up a few times. The V and J genes are TRBV19 and TRBJ2-2; D perhaps matches TRBD2 (6 bases). V lost 4 bases and J 1 base, leaving 16 bases between the germline ends. Germline CDR1 is LNHDA and CDR2 is SQIVND (reference sequence). This CDR3 spans 17 amino acids. CDR3 in amino acids: CASSTPIAAGNTGELFF. In DNA form, the CDR3 reads TGTGCCAGTAGTACCCCCATAGCGGCCGGGAACACCGGGGAGCTGTTTTTT.

The chain recombines TRBV7-6 with TRBJ2-7; D might be TRBD1 (7 bases). CDR1 and CDR2 (germline): SGHVS, FNYEAQ. V was pared by 0 bases and J by 6 bases, with 9 bases between. The CDR3 sequence is 13 residues long. In DNA, the CDR3 is TGTGCCAGCAGCTTAGCGCAGGGGGGCGAGCAGTACTTC. It specifies CASSLAQGGEQYF.

The chain carries TRBV29-1 and TRBJ2-7; D may be TRBD1 or TRBD2 (8 bases each). This CDR3 region has 15 residues. CDR1 and CDR2 (germline): SQVTM, ANQGSEA. V lost 8 bases to trimming and J lost 2 bases, with 22 bases between them. For the CDR3, the DNA is TGCAGCATCCTCGGGGGGGCAGGGGGCACCTACGAGCAGTACTTC. Amino acid sequence: CSILGGAGGTYEQYF.

The chain uses TRBV28 and TRBJ1-4; D call uncertain. Germline CDR1 reads MDHEN; CDR2 reads SYDVKM. V lost 2 bases and J lost 8, with 3 bases in between. This CDR3 comprises 11 residues. CDR3 bases: TGTGCCAGCAGTTTAGAGGAAAAACTGTTTTTT. This encodes CASSLEEKLFF.

The chain uses TRBV11-2 and TRBJ2-7, with D maybe TRBD1 (6 bases). Germline V CDR1 and CDR2: SGHAT, FQNNGV. Trimming stripped 3 bases from V and 6 bases from J, with 18 bases between. The CDR3 runs 15 residues. The DNA for the CDR3 is TGTGCCAGCAGCTTCCGCCCCGCAGGGGTAGGCGAGCAGTACTTC. The encoded protein is CASSFRPAGVGEQYF. Complete variable domain (other parts from reference TRBV11-2 and TRBJ2-7): EAGVAQSPRYKIIEKRQSVAFWCNPISGHATLYWYQQILGQGPKLLIQFQNNGVVDDSQLPKDRFSAERLKGVDSTLKIQPAKLEDSAVYLCASSFRPAGVGEQYFGPGTRLTVT.

The chain is built from TRBV10-3 and TRBJ2-1, with no clear D. Trimming removed 2 bases at V and 11 bases at J, with 10 bases between. Germline V gene sequence: CDR1 ENHRY, CDR2 SYGVKD. This CDR3 is 12 amino acids long. In nucleotides, the CDR3 is TGTGCCATCAGTGAGGTTCTACTTAAGCAGTTCTTC. It encodes CAISEVLLKQFF.

The genes are TRBV29-1 and TRBJ2-1; D tentatively reads TRBD1 or TRBD2 (5 bases each). The V end lost 4 bases, the J end lost 5 bases, and 15 bases lay between the germline ends. In germline, CDR1 is SQVTM, CDR2 ANQGSEA. The CDR3 extends over 14 amino acids. The CDR3 is CSVVRGPSNNEQFF. CDR3 in DNA: TGCAGCGTTGTTCGGGGACCGTCGAACAATGAGCAGTTCTTC.

The gene calls are TRBV2 and TRBJ1-3; D is uncertain. V was pared by 9 bases and J by 4 bases, with 7 bases between. Germline V CDR1 and CDR2: SNHLY, FYNNEI. The CDR3 length is 11 residues. CDR3 sequence reads: CAREAGNTIYF. The DNA of the CDR3 is TGTGCCAGGGAGGCAGGAAACACCATATATTTT. Combining the CDR3 with reference TRBV2 and TRBJ1-3 gives the whole variable domain EPEVTQTPSHQVTQMGQEVILRCVPISNHLYFYWYRQILGQKVEFLVSFYNNEISEKSEIFDDQFSVERPDGSNFTLKIRSTKLEDSAMYFCAREAGNTIYFGEGSWLTVV.

V usage is TRBV13 and J usage is TRBJ1-1; perhaps TRBD1 as D (6 bases). V dropped 1 base and J dropped 7 bases, with 7 bases sitting between them. The CDR3 extends over 12 amino acids. The germline V gene encodes CDR1 PRHDT and CDR2 FYEKMQ (reference sequence). In DNA form, the CDR3 reads TGTGCCAGCAGCTTAGAGGGGGATGAAGCTTTCTTT. It translates to CASSLEGDEAFF.

This chain uses TRBV13 with TRBJ2-1; D is unclear. Trimming stripped 3 bases from V and 7 bases from J, with 10 bases between. The CDR3 is made up of 13 amino acids. The germline gives CDR1 PRHDT, CDR2 FYEKMQ (reference sequence). CDR3 loop: CASSFTDLNEQFF. The CDR3, as DNA: TGTGCCAGCAGCTTTACTGACTTGAATGAGCAGTTCTTC.

As regards this clone: Other nucleotide sequences in the sample specify the same CDR3. The J gene is TRBJ2-7, the V gene TRBV7-9, with 8 bases fitting TRBD1. V was pared by 5 bases and J by 7 bases, with 7 bases of the junction left unmatched. Germline loops: CDR1 SEHNR, CDR2 FQNEAQ (reference sequence). The CDR3 totals 13 residues. The CDR3 here is CASSLGQGREQYF. CDR3 nucleotide sequence: TGTGCCAGCAGCCTTGGACAGGGCCGAGAGCAGTACTTC.

The chain is built from TRBV27 and TRBJ2-1; 7 positions agree with TRBD2. CDR3 length equals 14 residues. In germline, CDR1 is MNHEY, CDR2 SMNVEV (reference sequence). V trimming: 6 bases; J trimming: 6 bases; junction bases outside the gene matches: 8. The chain's CDR3 is CASSPSGEGNEQFF. CDR3 sequence (DNA): TGTGCCAGCAGCCCCTCCGGGGAGGGCAATGAGCAGTTCTTC.

The gene calls are TRBV5-4 and TRBJ2-3; D may be TRBD2 (5 bases). Trimming removed 5 bases at V and 5 bases at J, with 9 bases between. The CDR3 has 12 residues. Looked up from germline, CDR1 is SGHNT and CDR2 is YYREEE (reference sequence). The CDR3 reads CASRDGGDTQYF. The CDR3 DNA follows: TGTGCCAGCAGGGACGGAGGAGATACGCAGTATTTT. Variable domain in full (rest from reference TRBV5-4 and TRBJ2-3): ETGVTQSPTHLIKTRGQQVTLRCSSQSGHNTVSWYQQALGQGPQFIFQYYREEENGRGNFPPRFSGLQFPNYSSELNVNALELDDSALYLCASRDGGDTQYFGPGTRLTVL.

The rearrangement uses TRBV29-1 and TRBJ2-1; 9 nucleotides match TRBD1. The length of the CDR3 is 15 residues. Trimming cost V 4 bases and J 5 bases; bases outside gene matches: 9. CDR1 is SQVTM and CDR2 is ANQGSEA in the germline V gene. The CDR3 protein is CSVGHRDRDNNEQFF. The CDR3 coding sequence is TGCAGCGTTGGACACCGGGACAGGGACAACAATGAGCAGTTCTTC.

The chain links TRBV19 to TRBJ2-5; either TRBD1 or TRBD2 may fit D (5 bases each). The CDR3 spans 13 residues. The germline V gene has CDR1 LNHDA and CDR2 SQIVND (reference sequence). Trimming removed 8 bases from V and 3 bases from J, with 13 bases in between. The CDR3 nucleotides read TGTGCCAGTTCGGGGACGGAGGAAGAGACCCAGTACTTC. Protein product: CASSGTEEETQYF.

The CDR3, as DNA: TGTGCCAGCAGTCTAGGAGGGCCCGCTAATGAAAAACTGTTTTTT. Residues: CASSLGGPANEKLFF. V is TRBV27 and J is TRBJ1-4; no clear D. The ends were cut back, 5 bases at V and 3 bases at J, with 13 bases in the middle. In germline, CDR1 is MNHEY, CDR2 SMNVEV (reference sequence). The CDR3 is 15 residues long.

The chain links TRBV15 to TRBJ2-7; 7 bases map to TRBD2. The CDR3 length is 18 residues. Germline trimming cut 3 bases from V and 0 bases from J; bases unmatched to any gene: 14. CDR1 is LNHNV, CDR2 YYDKDF, per germline (reference sequence). The CDR3 spells CATSRTTLAADSSYEQYF. Here the CDR3 DNA reads TGTGCCACCAGCAGGACCACCCTAGCGGCCGATAGCTCCTACGAGCAGTACTTC.

The J gene is TRBJ2-3, the V gene TRBV19; no clear D gene. CDR1 is LNHDA and CDR2 is SQIVND in the germline V gene (reference sequence). The CDR3 consists of 13 residues. The V and J ends lost 6 bases and 3 bases respectively, with 10 bases between them. CDR3 DNA sequence: TGTGCCAGTAGCGCTACCAGGACAGATACGCAGTATTTT. It yields the protein CASSATRTDTQYF.